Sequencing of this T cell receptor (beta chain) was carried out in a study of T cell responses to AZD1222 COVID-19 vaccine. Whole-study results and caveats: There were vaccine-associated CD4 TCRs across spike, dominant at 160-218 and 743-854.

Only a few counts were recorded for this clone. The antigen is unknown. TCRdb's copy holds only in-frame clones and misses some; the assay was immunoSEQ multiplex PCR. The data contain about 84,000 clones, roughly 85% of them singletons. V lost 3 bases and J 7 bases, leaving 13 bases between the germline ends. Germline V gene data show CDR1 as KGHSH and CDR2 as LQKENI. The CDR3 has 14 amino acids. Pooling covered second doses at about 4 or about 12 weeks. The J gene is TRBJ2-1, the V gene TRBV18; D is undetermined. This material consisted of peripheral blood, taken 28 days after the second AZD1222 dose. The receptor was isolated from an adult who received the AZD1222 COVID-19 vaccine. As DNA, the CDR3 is TGTGCCAGCTCACCGAATGGCCCCATAAATGAGCAGTTCTTC. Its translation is CASSPNGPINEQFF.